This entry describes one TCR beta chain. Its antigen is as yet unknown. Per germline, CDR1 SGHRS and CDR2 YFSETQ. The CDR3 length is 15 residues. V dropped 4 bases and J dropped 2 bases, with 14 bases sitting between them. This entry is derived from a study of graft-versus-host responses after intestinal transplantation. Background on the study: As for transplant type, recipients had multivisceral, liver-intestinal, or isolated intestinal grafts. Uniformly, recipients were administered anti-thymocyte globulin induction with subsequent tacrolimus and steroids for about 3 years. Regarding the study as a whole: The authors found GvH clones in recipient marrow, some appearing first in ileum or blood. Early post-transplant falls in HvG clones accompanied the peak levels of circulating GvH clones.

TCRdb's table, derived via immunoSEQ multiplex PCR, lists solely in-frame clones and lacks some. The sample includes approximately 90,000 clones, just over 90% of them seen just once. This rearrangement joins TRBV5-1 to TRBJ2-3; D remains ambiguous. The source of this sequence is a human donor who received an intestinal transplant. This specimen consisted of unstimulated CD8+ T cells sorted from spleen or lymph node cells, obtained before intestinal transplant. CDR3 DNA sequence: TGCGCCAGCAGCCGCTACGTGTGGGACACAGATACGCAGTATTTT. Protein: CASSRYVWDTDTQYF.